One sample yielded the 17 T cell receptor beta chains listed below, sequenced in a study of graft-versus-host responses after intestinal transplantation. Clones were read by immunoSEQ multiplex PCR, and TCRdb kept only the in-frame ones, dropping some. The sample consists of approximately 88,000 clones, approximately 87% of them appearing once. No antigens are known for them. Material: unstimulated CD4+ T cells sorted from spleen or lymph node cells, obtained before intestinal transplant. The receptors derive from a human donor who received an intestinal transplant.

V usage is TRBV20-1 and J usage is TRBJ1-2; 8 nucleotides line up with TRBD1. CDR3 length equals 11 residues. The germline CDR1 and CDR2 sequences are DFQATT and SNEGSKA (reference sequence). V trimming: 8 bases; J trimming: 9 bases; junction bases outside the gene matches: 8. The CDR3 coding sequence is TGCAGTCAAAGGACAGGGTCAAGCTACACCTTC. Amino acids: CSQRTGSSYTF.

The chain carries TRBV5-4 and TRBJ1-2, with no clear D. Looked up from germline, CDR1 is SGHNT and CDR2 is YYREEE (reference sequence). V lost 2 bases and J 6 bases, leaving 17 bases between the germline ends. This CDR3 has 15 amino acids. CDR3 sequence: CASSLGSELGHGYTF. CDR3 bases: TGTGCCAGCAGCTTAGGTTCCGAGCTTGGGCATGGCTACACCTTC.

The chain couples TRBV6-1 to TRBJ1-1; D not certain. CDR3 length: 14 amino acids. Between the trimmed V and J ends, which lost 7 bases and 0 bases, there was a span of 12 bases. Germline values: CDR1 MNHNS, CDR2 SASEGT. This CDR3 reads CASTAANMNTEAFF. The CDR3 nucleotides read TGTGCCAGCACGGCAGCGAACATGAACACTGAAGCTTTCTTT.

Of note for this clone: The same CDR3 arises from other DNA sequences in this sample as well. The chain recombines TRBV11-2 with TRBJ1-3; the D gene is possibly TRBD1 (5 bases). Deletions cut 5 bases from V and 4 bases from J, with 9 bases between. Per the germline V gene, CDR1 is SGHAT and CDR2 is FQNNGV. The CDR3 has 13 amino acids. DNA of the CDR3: TGTGCCAGCAGCCCAGGGTCAGGAAACACCATATATTTT. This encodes CASSPGSGNTIYF.

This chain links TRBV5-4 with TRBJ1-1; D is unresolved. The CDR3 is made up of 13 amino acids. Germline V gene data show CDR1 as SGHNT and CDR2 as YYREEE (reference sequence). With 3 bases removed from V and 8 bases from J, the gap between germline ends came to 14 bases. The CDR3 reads CASSWPDRSEAFF. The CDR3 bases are TGTGCCAGCAGCTGGCCTGACCGGAGCGAAGCTTTCTTT.

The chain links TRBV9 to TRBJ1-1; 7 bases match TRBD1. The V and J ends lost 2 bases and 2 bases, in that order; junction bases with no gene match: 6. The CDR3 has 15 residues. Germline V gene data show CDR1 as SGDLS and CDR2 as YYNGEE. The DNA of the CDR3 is TGTGCCAGCAGCGTTTTAGGACAGGCTAACACTGAAGCTTTCTTT. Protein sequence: CASSVLGQANTEAFF.

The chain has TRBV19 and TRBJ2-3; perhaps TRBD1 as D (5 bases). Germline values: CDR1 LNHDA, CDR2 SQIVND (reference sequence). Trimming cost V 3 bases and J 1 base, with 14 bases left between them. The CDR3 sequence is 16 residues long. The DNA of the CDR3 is TGTGCCAGTAGTATCGGCAGGGTGGTAGGCACAGATACGCAGTATTTT. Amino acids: CASSIGRVVGTDTQYF.

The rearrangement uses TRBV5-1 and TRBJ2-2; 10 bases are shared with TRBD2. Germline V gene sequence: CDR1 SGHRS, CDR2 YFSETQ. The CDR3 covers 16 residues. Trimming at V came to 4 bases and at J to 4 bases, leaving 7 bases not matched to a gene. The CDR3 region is CASSGLAGDTTGELFF. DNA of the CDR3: TGCGCCAGCAGCGGGCTAGCGGGGGATACCACCGGGGAGCTGTTTTTT. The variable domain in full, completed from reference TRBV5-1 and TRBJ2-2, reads KAGVTQTPRYLIKTRGQQVTLSCSPISGHRSVSWYQQTPGQGLQFLFEYFSETQRNKGNFPGRFSGRQFSNSRSEMNVSTLELGDSALYLCASSGLAGDTTGELFFGEGSRLTVL.

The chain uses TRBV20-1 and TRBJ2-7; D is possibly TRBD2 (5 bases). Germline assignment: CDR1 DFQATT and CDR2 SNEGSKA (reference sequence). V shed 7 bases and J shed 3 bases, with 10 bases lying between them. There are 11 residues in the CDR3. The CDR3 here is CSGVRVYEQYF. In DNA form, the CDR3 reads TGCAGTGGGGTGAGGGTCTACGAGCAGTACTTC.

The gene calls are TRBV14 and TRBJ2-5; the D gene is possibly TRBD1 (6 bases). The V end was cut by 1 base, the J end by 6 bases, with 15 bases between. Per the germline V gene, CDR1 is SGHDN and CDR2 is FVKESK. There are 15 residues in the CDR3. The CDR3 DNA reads TGTGCCAGCAGCCAAGCAGGCACAGGGTTAAAGACCCAGTACTTC. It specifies CASSQAGTGLKTQYF.

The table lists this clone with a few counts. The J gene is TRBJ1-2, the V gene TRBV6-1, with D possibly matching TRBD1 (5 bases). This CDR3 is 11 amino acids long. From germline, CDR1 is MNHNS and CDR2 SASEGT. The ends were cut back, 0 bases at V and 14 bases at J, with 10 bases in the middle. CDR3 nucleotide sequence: TGTGCCAGCAGTGAAGCGCTTCGGGGGACCTTC. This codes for CASSEALRGTF.

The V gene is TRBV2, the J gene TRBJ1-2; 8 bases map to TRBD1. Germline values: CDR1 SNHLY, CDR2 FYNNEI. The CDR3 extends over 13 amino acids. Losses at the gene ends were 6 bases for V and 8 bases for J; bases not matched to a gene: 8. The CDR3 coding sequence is TGTGCCAGCAGGCCGACAGGGGAGGGGGGCTACACCTTC. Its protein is CASRPTGEGGYTF.

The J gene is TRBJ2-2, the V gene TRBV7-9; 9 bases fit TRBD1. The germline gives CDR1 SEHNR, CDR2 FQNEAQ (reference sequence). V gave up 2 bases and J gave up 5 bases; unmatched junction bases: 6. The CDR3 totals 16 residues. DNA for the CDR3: TGTGCCAGCAGCTTATTGGGACAGGGAGTAACCGGGGAGCTGTTTTTT. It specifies CASSLLGQGVTGELFF. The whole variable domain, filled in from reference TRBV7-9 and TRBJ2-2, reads DTGVSQNPRHKITKRGQNVTFRCDPISEHNRLYWYRQTLGQGPEFLTYFQNEAQLEKSRLLSDRFSAERPKGSFSTLEIQRTEQGDSAMYLCASSLLGQGVTGELFFGEGSRLTVL.

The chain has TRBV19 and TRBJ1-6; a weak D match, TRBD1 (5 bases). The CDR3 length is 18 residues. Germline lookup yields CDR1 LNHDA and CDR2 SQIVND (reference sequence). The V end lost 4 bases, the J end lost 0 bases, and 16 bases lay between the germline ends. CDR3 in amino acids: CASSKAGRISSYNSPLHF. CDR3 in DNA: TGTGCCAGTAGTAAGGCGGGACGGATCAGCTCCTATAATTCACCCCTCCACTTT.

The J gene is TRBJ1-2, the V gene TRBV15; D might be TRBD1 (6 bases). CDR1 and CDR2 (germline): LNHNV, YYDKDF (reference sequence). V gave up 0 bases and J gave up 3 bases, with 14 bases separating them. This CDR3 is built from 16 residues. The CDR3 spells CATSRDRGQSYYGYTF. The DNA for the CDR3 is TGTGCCACCAGCAGAGATCGTGGACAGTCCTACTATGGCTACACCTTC.

The CDR3 loop is CASSYRGQNAEAFF. The CDR3 nucleotides are TGTGCCAGCAGTTACAGGGGCCAAAACGCTGAAGCTTTCTTT. The gene calls are TRBV6-5 and TRBJ1-1, with a possible D match to TRBD1 (5 bases). This CDR3 contains 14 residues. V gave up 2 bases and J gave up 6 bases, with 13 bases separating them. CDR1 and CDR2 from the germline V gene are MNHEY and SVGAGI.

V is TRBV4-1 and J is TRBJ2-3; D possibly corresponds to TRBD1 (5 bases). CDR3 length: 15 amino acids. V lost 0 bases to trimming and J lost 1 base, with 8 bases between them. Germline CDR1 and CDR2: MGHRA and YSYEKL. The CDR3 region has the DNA TGCGCCAGCAGCCAAGATGGGGCGGGCACAGATACGCAGTATTTT. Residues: CASSQDGAGTDTQYF.